Presented here are 17 T cell receptor beta chains from one specimen sequenced in a study of shared clonotypes between healthy human individuals. Measured with immunoSEQ multiplex PCR; TCRdb has only the in-frame clones, and not every one. The table has some 980,000 clones, around 80% seen once. Source material: memory CD4+ T cells sorted from blood. Subset given: CD45RA-negative fraction. The receptors shown here come from a man aged 18-30 years in good health.

This clone was counted a few times. V gene TRBV4-3 combines with J gene TRBJ1-5, with no clear D. This CDR3 is 16 amino acids long. Germline V gives CDR1 LGHNA, CDR2 YSLEER. V was trimmed by 0 bases and J by 7 bases, leaving 16 bases between them. The CDR3 region is CASSQDTRAGGQPQHF. The CDR3 DNA reads TGCGCCAGCAGCCAAGATACAAGGGCGGGCGGACAGCCCCAGCATTTT.

The chain carries TRBV7-9 and TRBJ2-5; TRBD2 aligns across 7 bases. Germline-derived CDR1 and CDR2 are SEHNR and FQNEAQ (reference sequence). This CDR3 contains 16 residues. Germline trimming cut 1 base from V and 3 bases from J; bases unmatched to any gene: 8. CDR3 loop: CASSLGRGGREETQYF. CDR3 DNA sequence: TGTGCCAGCAGCTTAGGGCGGGGAGGGAGAGAAGAGACCCAGTACTTC.

In DNA, the CDR3 is TGCGCCAGCAGCTTGGGGTTGATCGGGGAGCTGTTTTTT. It yields the protein CASSLGLIGELFF. J is TRBJ2-2 and V is TRBV5-1; D is undetermined. This CDR3 has 13 amino acids. Trimming stripped 0 bases from V and 7 bases from J, with 7 bases between. The germline V gene encodes CDR1 SGHRS and CDR2 YFSETQ.

The chain uses TRBV29-1 and TRBJ2-5; TRBD1 agrees at 12 bases. Germline loops: CDR1 SQVTM, CDR2 ANQGSEA. J was trimmed by 5 bases and V by 7 bases; bases with no gene match: 5. The CDR3 contains 13 residues. CDR3 region: CSAGGQGAETQYF. CDR3 nucleotide sequence: TGCAGCGCTGGGGGACAGGGGGCTGAGACCCAGTACTTC.

V and J are TRBV11-2 and TRBJ1-2; no definite D call. V was trimmed by 0 bases and J by 8 bases, leaving 13 bases between them. CDR3 length equals 14 residues. CDR1 is SGHAT and CDR2 is FQNNGV in the germline V gene. This chain's CDR3 is CASSLDSGPQGYTF. The CDR3 DNA reads as TGTGCCAGCAGCTTAGATTCCGGGCCTCAAGGCTACACCTTC.

V gene TRBV2 combines with J gene TRBJ1-2; a weak D match, TRBD1 (6 bases). The CDR3 is made up of 16 amino acids. Germline CDR1 SNHLY, CDR2 FYNNEI. V shed 3 bases and J shed 0 bases, with 14 bases lying between them. CDR3 region: CASSEYRALANYGYTF. CDR3 DNA sequence: TGTGCCAGCAGTGAGTACAGGGCCCTAGCTAACTATGGCTACACCTTC.

This clone was counted a few times. The chain combines TRBV6-5 with TRBJ1-2; D is possibly TRBD1 (6 bases). CDR1 MNHEY and CDR2 SVGAGI come from the germline V gene. V lost 0 bases, J lost 7 bases, and 15 bases lay in between. The CDR3 has 15 residues. The CDR3 DNA reads as TGTGCCAGCAGTTACTCGATCGTGGGGACAAGTGGCTACACCTTC. It specifies CASSYSIVGTSGYTF.

A few counts support this clone. At the DNA level, this CDR3 is encoded by other sequences in the same sample as well. This chain uses TRBV10-3 with TRBJ1-2; D is undetermined. This CDR3 region has 13 residues. Deletions cut 0 bases from V and 6 bases from J, with 8 bases between. Germline assignment: CDR1 ENHRY and CDR2 SYGVKD. This CDR3 is CAISESPRDGYTF. In DNA, the CDR3 is TGTGCCATCAGTGAGTCGCCCCGGGATGGCTACACCTTC.

CDR3 residues: CASSLWATGNTEAFF. The CDR3, as DNA: TGTGCCAGCAGCCTGTGGGCTACAGGGAACACTGAAGCTTTCTTT. The gene calls are TRBV28 and TRBJ1-1, with D perhaps TRBD1 (5 bases). The length of the CDR3 is 15 residues. Trimming stripped 6 bases from V and 1 base from J, with 15 bases between. CDR1 is MDHEN and CDR2 is SYDVKM in the germline V gene.

The V call is TRBV2, the J call TRBJ1-2, with D possibly being TRBD1 (5 bases). The V and J ends lost 2 bases and 3 bases respectively, with 10 bases between them. The CDR3 is 14 amino acids. Germline loops: CDR1 SNHLY, CDR2 FYNNEI. Here the CDR3 reads CASSEMGLDYGYTF. The CDR3 nucleotides read TGTGCCAGCAGTGAAATGGGGCTGGACTATGGCTACACCTTC.

The chain is built from TRBV28 and TRBJ2-7; D not certain. The CDR3 is 13 residues long. V was cut by 2 bases and J by 1 base, with 6 bases left in between. In germline, CDR1 is MDHEN, CDR2 SYDVKM. Here the CDR3 DNA reads TGTGCCAGCAGTTTAGGTCCATCCTACGAGCAGTACTTC. Translated, it gives CASSLGPSYEQYF.

V usage is TRBV5-1 and J usage is TRBJ2-2; D perhaps matches TRBD2 (5 bases). Germline V gene data show CDR1 as SGHRS and CDR2 as YFSETQ. The ends were cut back, 3 bases at V and 4 bases at J, with 7 bases in the middle. The CDR3 contains 13 residues. For the CDR3, the DNA is TGCGCCAGCAGCTCGGACTTCACCGGGGAGCTGTTTTTT. Translated, it gives CASSSDFTGELFF. The variable domain in full, with the rest retrieved from reference TRBV5-1 and TRBJ2-2, is KAGVTQTPRYLIKTRGQQVTLSCSPISGHRSVSWYQQTPGQGLQFLFEYFSETQRNKGNFPGRFSGRQFSNSRSEMNVSTLELGDSALYLCASSSDFTGELFFGEGSRLTVL.

The chain recombines TRBV11-2 with TRBJ2-3, with D maybe TRBD1 (5 bases). Germline CDR1 SGHAT, CDR2 FQNNGV. This CDR3 comprises 12 residues. Trimming removed 4 bases at V and 7 bases at J, with 9 bases between. DNA of the CDR3: TGTGCCAGCAGCTCCAGACAGAATACGCAGTATTTT. Its protein is CASSSRQNTQYF.

This chain links TRBV9 with TRBJ1-6; unclear D gene. The CDR3 is made up of 15 amino acids. CDR1 is SGDLS and CDR2 is YYNGEE in the germline V gene. V lost 4 bases to trimming and J lost 5 bases, with 13 bases between them. CDR3 nucleotides: TGTGCCAGCAGCCTCACTGACGGGAATAATTCACCCCTCCACTTT. Its protein is CASSLTDGNNSPLHF.

The sample holds one count of this clone. The J gene is TRBJ2-7, the V gene TRBV7-9; TRBD1 matches 7 bases. V trimming: 8 bases; J trimming: 4 bases; junction bases outside the gene matches: 11. Germline CDR1 is SEHNR and CDR2 is FQNEAQ (reference sequence). The CDR3 spans 14 residues. The DNA of the CDR3 is TGTGCCAGCGTCGGTAGGGACAGACAATACGAGCAGTACTTC. Translation gives CASVGRDRQYEQYF.

The V gene is TRBV9, the J gene TRBJ1-2; 8 nucleotides align to TRBD1. V was clipped by 4 bases and J by 2 bases; unmatched bases: 7. CDR3 length equals 15 residues. CDR1 and CDR2 from the germline V gene are SGDLS and YYNGEE. Here the CDR3 DNA reads TGTGCCAGCAGCTCGGGACAGGCTACGAACTATGGCTACACCTTC. It yields the protein CASSSGQATNYGYTF.

This chain joins TRBV7-2 and TRBJ1-5; D possibly corresponds to TRBD1 (6 bases). Germline CDR1 and CDR2: SGHTA and FQGNSA. The germline V and J ends were trimmed by 2 bases and 3 bases, with 8 bases remaining between them. CDR3 length: 14 amino acids. Written as DNA, the CDR3 is TGTGCCAGCAGCTTAAGGGGGTTCAATCAGCCCCAGCATTTT. This translates into CASSLRGFNQPQHF. Full variable domain (rest looked up from reference TRBV7-2 and TRBJ1-5): GAGVSQSPSNKVTEKGKDVELRCDPISGHTALYWYRQSLGQGLEFLIYFQGNSAPDKSGLPSDRFSAERTGGSVSTLTIQRTQQEDSAVYLCASSLRGFNQPQHFGDGTRLSIL.